One sample yielded the 11 T cell receptor beta chains listed below, sequenced in a study of Ad26.COV2.S vaccination and SARS-CoV-2 variants (dated by TCRdb to the early 2020s). In the paper's terms, the treatment or condition label means: about 20 received Ad26.COV2.S at low or high dose, single or two shots; 5 received placebo; per-sample allocation not given. For vaccine and placebo recipients, repertoires were sequenced using samples collected on day 63 after the first injection. Library generation was performed with the immunoSEQ multiplex PCR assay. Here the immuneACCESS table is served through TCRdb, limited to in-frame sequences with V and J called. Missing clones are a known gap in these copies; in checked studies unresolved V genes cover under half, and the rest lacks a known reason. This sample has some 420,000 clones in its table, and roughly 88% of those were observed once. The top ten hold 3.6% of the sample.

The sequencing here drew on peripheral blood, taken in a trial of Ad26.COV2.S vaccine versus placebo. Receptors originate from a person between 18 and 65 years old who received the Ad26.COV2.S COVID-19 vaccine or a placebo.

V is TRBV28 and J is TRBJ1-2; TRBD1 is a possible D gene (5 bases). Germline V gene lookup returns CDR1 MDHEN and CDR2 SYDVKM. CDR3 length: 13 amino acids. The V end lost 6 bases, the J end lost 1 base, and 9 bases lay between the germline ends. The CDR3 nucleotides are TGTGCCAGCAGCCGGGACTTTAACTATGGCTACACCTTC. It translates to CASSRDFNYGYTF.

The V and J genes are TRBV19 and TRBJ1-6; unclear D gene. CDR1 is LNHDA, CDR2 SQIVND, per germline (reference sequence). The CDR3 sequence is 15 residues long. V was shortened by 0 bases and J by 10 bases, with 13 bases between the two germline ends. CDR3 in amino acids: CASSIEVVSRSPLHF. In DNA, the CDR3 is TGTGCCAGTAGTATAGAGGTCGTTTCCAGATCACCCCTCCACTTT.

The chain uses TRBV7-2 and TRBJ1-4; TRBD1 matches at 7 bases. This CDR3 comprises 15 residues. Germline V gives CDR1 SGHTA, CDR2 FQGNSA. After removal of 2 bases from V and 8 bases from J, the junction contained 8 bases not matched to a gene. The CDR3 DNA follows: TGTGCCAGCAGCTTATCACAGGGGTACAGGGAAAAACTGTTTTTT. It is translated as CASSLSQGYREKLFF.

The chain recombines TRBV30 with TRBJ1-6, with D perhaps matching TRBD1 (6 bases). Germline loops: CDR1 GTSNPN, CDR2 SVGIG (reference sequence). Trimming pared 1 base from V and 10 bases from J, leaving 14 bases between. The CDR3 has 14 residues. CDR3 in amino acids: CAWSGYGGGSPLHF. CDR3 nucleotides: TGTGCCTGGAGTGGTTATGGGGGCGGCTCACCCCTCCACTTT.

The J gene is TRBJ1-5, the V gene TRBV19; the D is unclear. CDR3 size: 16 residues. CDR1 and CDR2 (germline): LNHDA, SQIVND (reference sequence). Trimming removed 5 bases at V and 3 bases at J, with 17 bases between. CDR3 residues: CASSVRQEINNQPQHF. The CDR3 nucleotides are TGTGCCAGTAGTGTGAGGCAGGAGATCAACAATCAGCCCCAGCATTTT.

This clone was seen a few times. V and J are TRBV15 and TRBJ2-7; TRBD1 agrees at 10 bases. The CDR3 runs to 15 residues. Trimming removed 5 bases from V and 3 bases from J; junction bases left unmatched: 7. The germline gives CDR1 LNHNV, CDR2 YYDKDF (reference sequence). The CDR3 region has the DNA TGTGCCACCAGCCCAACCGGGACAGGGGTCTACGAGCAGTACTTC. It yields the protein CATSPTGTGVYEQYF.

This sequence joins TRBV6-6 and TRBJ2-3; 10 bases fit TRBD1. J was trimmed by 6 bases and V by 8 bases; bases with no gene match: 8. Germline CDR1 is MNHNY and CDR2 is SVGAGI (reference sequence). The CDR3 totals 14 residues. The CDR3 DNA follows: TGTGCCAGCGCACGGGACAGGGGTACGGATACGCAGTATTTT. Translation gives CASARDRGTDTQYF.

The V gene is TRBV13, the J gene TRBJ2-5; D remains ambiguous. The CDR3 is 15 amino acids. CDR1 and CDR2 from the germline V gene are PRHDT and FYEKMQ (reference sequence). The germline V and J ends were trimmed by 5 bases and 1 base, with 14 bases remaining between them. As DNA, the CDR3 is TGTGCCAGCAGCCCACCGGGCAGACCCCAAGAGACCCAGTACTTC. This codes for CASSPPGRPQETQYF.

This clone has just a few counts. This chain links TRBV19 with TRBJ1-2; D is uncertain. The germline V gene encodes CDR1 LNHDA and CDR2 SQIVND (reference sequence). This CDR3 has 15 residues. V was pared by 3 bases and J by 0 bases, with 11 bases between. CDR3 sequence: CASSMTTQANYGYTF. CDR3 nucleotides: TGTGCCAGTAGTATGACGACTCAAGCTAACTATGGCTACACCTTC.

Remarks on this clone: Additional DNA sequences in this sample encode the identical CDR3. The gene calls are TRBV6-6 and TRBJ2-7; D unclear. CDR3 length: 12 residues. Trimming cost V 6 bases and J 5 bases, with 11 bases left between them. Germline CDR1 MNHNY, CDR2 SVGAGI (reference sequence). Here the CDR3 DNA reads TGTGCCAGCAGCCCAGCCAGTCACGAGCAGTACTTC. It codes for CASSPASHEQYF.

This sequence joins TRBV6-5 and TRBJ1-1; maybe TRBD1 (6 bases). The V end lost 2 bases, the J end lost 4 bases, and 11 bases lay between the germline ends. The CDR3 totals 14 residues. The V gene's germline CDR1 is MNHEY and CDR2 SVGAGI. CDR3 DNA: TGTGCCAGCAGTTACGGGGGAGGGGGCACTGAAGCTTTCTTT. This translates into CASSYGGGGTEAFF.